This T cell receptor (beta chain) was identified in a study of cytomegalovirus exposure and HLA in healthy donors. Study overall: Within the Caucasian-associated ancestry cluster were roughly 82% of the roughly 400 genotyped donors. Study-level findings and limits: TCR association rates varied by HLA locus in a later analysis, with DRB1 highest and HLA-C lowest. Altogether, more than 150 TCR beta chains were recorded as cytomegalovirus-associated.

V dropped 6 bases and J dropped 7 bases, with 15 bases sitting between them. Germline CDR1 MNHNS, CDR2 SASEGT. The CDR3 sequence is 13 residues long. A few counts support this clone. The antigen remains undetermined. PCR employed 60 Vbeta and 13 Jbeta primers. Sequencing used immunoSEQ multiplex PCR; TCRdb keeps in-frame clones, though not all of them. The sample lists approximately 130,000 clones; around 85% were seen once. The sequence was collected from a woman in her twenties or thirties in good health and CMV-seropositive. Sequenced input: PBMCs. V usage is TRBV6-1 and J usage is TRBJ1-2, with D possibly matching TRBD1 (5 bases). The CDR3 DNA reads TGTGCCAGCAGGGACACCCTTTTATCTGGCTACACCTTC. Residues: CASRDTLLSGYTF.